The subject of this entry is one TCR beta chain. Its antigen has not been determined. Base quality data are lacking; no much larger clone is found one base away. This specimen belongs to a study of beta chain features in type 1 diabetes (dated by TCRdb to between 2018 and 2020). In terms of the full investigation: Mean age, gender distribution, total cell number and subset yield were not different between patients and healthy donors. Regulatory and stem cell-like memory subsets were obtained from only 8 patients and roughly 8 healthy donors, while naive and central memory subsets were obtained from all 30 or so donors. In the study, TCRB repertoires of sorted circulating CD4+ T cell subsets from recently diagnosed type 1 diabetes patients were compared with those of matched healthy donors. Across all samples, about 110 million sorted cells were examined, and cell number per subset correlated strongly with RNA yield. Results and caveats for the whole study, not just this receptor: Naive, central memory and regulatory TCRB repertoires appeared more similar among patients than among healthy donors. At VDJ recombination sites, patients with type 1 diabetes made fewer insertions and deleted more nucleotides, a pattern implying thymic rearrangement abnormalities. Because cDNA rather than genomic DNA was sequenced, highly expressing activated cells could have been over-represented, although no difference in activation and CD3 levels was found between groups. In all four CD4+ subsets, TCRB CDR3 length was moderately but significantly shorter in type 1 diabetes patients. PCR may preferentially amplify shorter templates, but because patient and control samples were amplified and corrected together, any resulting skew would affect both groups equally. HLA sub-analyses involved small numbers of individuals, so any influence of HLA type on TCRB rearrangement remained unresolved.

The entire isolated RNA was reverse transcribed using the High Capacity cDNA Reverse Transcription Kit, and thus expressed TCRB transcripts were sequenced. Deep immunoSEQ sequencing was applied to naive, central memory and regulatory T cell samples, giving an average of about 3.8 million total reads per sample. After sorted cells were lysed in RLT buffer, RNA was extracted with DNase-treated RNeasy Micro or Mini kits, with the choice depending on cell number. To prevent cross-contamination, every cell subset was processed on its own, while patient and healthy donor samples were processed together. The immunoSEQ multiplex PCR was used to amplify TCRB sequences from cDNA, generating 87-bp fragments that spanned the CDR3 region. Sequencing of the amplicons was performed on the Illumina HiSeq platform. Regarding the original processing steps: Synthetic template baselines were used to correct PCR bias computationally, reads within Hamming distance 2 were collapsed, and singletons that could not be merged were discarded. Reads were aligned to IMGT to assign V, D and J genes, CDR3 length, and insertions or deletions at six rearrangement sites. Within each subset, clonotype counts were normalized to sorted cell number, and only after that were true diversity and Gini coefficients computed with the tcR R package. The overlap coefficient, calculated on TCRB nucleotide sequences, was used to measure repertoire sharing. What TCRdb holds here is the immuneACCESS table cut down to in-frame rearrangements. Part of the clones is not present; checked against another copy, under half of the missing clones reflect an unresolved V gene, and the others are unexplained. The V and J calls and clone size come from that table; D and trimming were worked out from the DNA. The sample profile shows 200,000 to 250,000 clones; roughly 10% of them were found once. The top ten hold over 1% of the sample.

V sheds 0 bases and J sheds 2 bases, leaving 14 bases between their ends. Spanning cysteine to phenylalanine, the CDR3 consists of 16 amino acids. Of the read, only the CDR3 DNA is kept; its 48 bases are in frame from base 1. According to the germline V gene (reference sequence), CDR1 reads GTSNPN and CDR2 reads SVGIG. Each donor gave one peripheral blood draw, approximately 0.11 L on average, collected into heparinised tubes. Naive, central memory, regulatory and stem cell-like memory CD4+ T cells were sorted on a BD FACSAria II using a panel including CD45RO, CCR7, CD25, CD127, CD95 and CD27. All sorted populations exceeded 95% purity. PBMCs were isolated right away by Lymphoprep density gradient centrifugation and were stained directly, without culture. So that batch effects would be minimized, each experiment stained and sorted samples in pairs, pairing one healthy donor with one patient.

The chain couples TRBV30 to TRBJ1-5; the D region possibly corresponds to TRBD1 (5 bases align). Material: central memory CD4+ T cells from blood. The TCR comes from a man younger than 35 in good health. The DNA sequence is given as TGTGCCTGGAGTGTACAAGGGGTTGTGGGCAATCAGCCCCAGCATTTT. Its translation reads: CAWSVQGVVGNQPQHF.